This TCR beta chain appears in the sequencing data of a study of PD-1 blockade in classical Hodgkin lymphoma. Study results and limitations: It was among complete responders that baseline diversity resembled that of newly diagnosed patients. It was reported that newly diagnosed patients had less baseline TCR diversity than healthy donors.

About this clone itself: Its antigen is as yet unknown.

Repertoires were generated with immunoSEQ multiplex PCR, while TCRdb's copy carries only in-frame clones and drops some. The sample has 72,000 or so clones; 93% are singletons. Brentuximab vedotin exposure varied, and every patient relapsed after autologous stem cell transplantation. Patients had relapsed/refractory classical Hodgkin lymphoma with complete response, partial response or progressive disease as best response. The receptor's source is a human donor with classical Hodgkin lymphoma. The source was peripheral blood mononuclear cells (PBMCs), collected at baseline.

Written as DNA, the CDR3 is TGTGCCAGCAAACCGGGACAGGGACTTGAAAAACTGTTTTTT. Protein product: CASKPGQGLEKLFF. This chain connects TRBV19 to TRBJ1-4, with 9 bases lining up with TRBD1. Germline trimming cut 9 bases from V and 7 bases from J; bases unmatched to any gene: 9. The CDR3 length is 14 residues. Germline V CDR1 and CDR2: LNHDA, SQIVND (reference sequence).